A selection of T cell receptor beta chains follows, all from one sample in a study of OX40 agonist ivuxolimab in advanced cancers. Sequenced by immunoSEQ multiplex PCR; TCRdb stores in-frame clones only, minus some. The sample lists around 35,000 clones; 78% were seen once. The sample in question was CD4+ or CD8+ T cells sorted from blood, obtained in a trial of the OX40 agonist ivuxolimab. Receptors were obtained from an adult with an advanced solid tumor such as melanoma, head and neck, liver or kidney cancer. The CDR3 runs from the conserved cysteine through the conserved F or W. Each record gives: V gene, J gene, D gene, clone size, CDR3 protein, CDR3 DNA. A D gene is named only where the DNA matches it firmly. Size is stated for part of the rows, as once, few or many counts, or as a class when the clone is expanded.

>TRBV27|TRBJ2-1|-|few
CASARGSYNEQFF
TGTGCCAGCGCCAGGGGATCCTACAATGAGCAGTTCTTC
>TRBV5-4|TRBJ2-2|-|-
CASSPGDTGELFF
TGTGCCAGCAGCCCCGGGGACACCGGGGAGCTGTTTTTT
>TRBV10-3|TRBJ2-5|-|-
CAIRAAGGETQYF
TGTGCCATCAGGGCGGCGGGTGGGGAGACCCAGTACTTC
>TRBV6-5|TRBJ1-4|TRBD1|-
CASRDRGVGDEKLFF
TGTGCCAGCAGGGACAGGGGGGTAGGAGATGAAAAACTGTTTTTT
>TRBV10-3|TRBJ2-5|TRBD2|-
CAISDGTSGSQETQYF
TGTGCCATCAGTGATGGGACTAGCGGATCCCAAGAGACCCAGTACTTC
>TRBV29-1|TRBJ1-5|-|-
CSVGGSQQPQHF
TGCAGCGTTGGGGGGTCCCAACAGCCCCAGCATTTT
>TRBV7-9|TRBJ2-7|-|-
CASSLGGGGNEQYF
TGTGCCAGCAGCCTCGGGGGAGGTGGAAACGAGCAGTACTTC
>TRBV11-1|TRBJ2-1|-|-
CASSLARLRGDNEQFF
TGTGCCAGCAGCTTAGCGCGACTAAGGGGCGACAATGAGCAGTTCTTC
>TRBV5-8|TRBJ2-7|-|-
CASSSGQVYEQYF
TGTGCCAGCAGCTCGGGACAAGTCTACGAGCAGTACTTC
>TRBV7-9|TRBJ2-5|TRBD2|-
CASEGGGLQETQYF
TGTGCCAGCGAGGGCGGGGGTCTGCAAGAGACCCAGTACTTC
>TRBV28|TRBJ1-5|TRBD1|-
CASSVTGVRSGNQPQHF
TGTGCCAGCAGTGTGACAGGGGTTAGGAGCGGCAATCAGCCCCAGCATTTT
>TRBV5-8|TRBJ1-2|-|-
CASSLDRPYGYTF
TGTGCCAGCAGCTTGGACAGGCCCTATGGCTACACCTTC
>TRBV11-2|TRBJ2-1|-|-
CASSLAGGANEQFF
TGTGCCAGCAGCTTGGCGGGTGGGGCAAATGAGCAGTTCTTC
>TRBV7-2|TRBJ2-7|-|-
CASSLEEGDYEQYF
TGTGCCAGCAGCTTAGAAGAAGGCGATTACGAGCAGTACTTC
>TRBV6-5|TRBJ2-1|-|-
CASRIRDPHNEQFF
TGTGCCAGCAGAATTAGGGACCCCCACAATGAGCAGTTCTTC
>TRBV12-2|TRBJ2-7|-|-
CASRLAGQGNNEQYF
TGTGCAAGTCGCTTAGCGGGCCAGGGGAACAACGAGCAGTACTTC
>TRBV6-6|TRBJ1-2|TRBD1|-
CASTLGGQGNGYTF
TGTGCCAGCACTCTAGGTGGACAGGGCAATGGCTACACCTTC
>TRBV7-9|TRBJ1-1|-|-
CASSSQGRNTEAFF
TGTGCCAGCAGCTCACAGGGTAGGAACACTGAAGCTTTCTTT
>TRBV6-1|TRBJ1-1|-|-
CASADRNTEAFF
TGTGCCAGCGCGGACAGGAACACTGAAGCTTTCTTT
>TRBV29-1|TRBJ1-2|TRBD1|-
CSVEEQGDWGYTF
TGCAGCGTTGAAGAACAGGGGGATTGGGGCTACACCTTC
>TRBV5-1|TRBJ1-4|-|-
CASRSEPYNEKLFF
TGCGCCAGCCGGAGCGAGCCTTATAATGAAAAACTGTTTTTT
>TRBV10-2|TRBJ1-5|-|-
CASREGGSLGNQPQHF
TGCGCCAGCAGAGAGGGGGGCTCTTTAGGGAATCAGCCCCAGCATTTT
>TRBV18|TRBJ1-2|TRBD1|-
CASSLEQGAPYGYTF
TGTGCCAGCTCACTCGAACAGGGGGCGCCCTATGGCTACACCTTC
>TRBV4-2|TRBJ2-6|TRBD1|-
CASSQANRGSGANVLTF
TGTGCCAGCAGCCAAGCGAACAGGGGCTCTGGGGCCAACGTCCTGACTTTC
>TRBV19|TRBJ1-6|-|-
CASSISPGVAAIPGSPLHF
TGTGCCAGTAGTATATCCCCCGGGGTGGCAGCGATACCGGGATCACCCCTCCACTTT
>TRBV7-2|TRBJ2-1|TRBD2|once
CASSLFGSGYDEQFF
TGTGCCAGCAGCTTATTCGGTAGCGGGTACGATGAGCAGTTCTTC
>TRBV30|TRBJ2-1|TRBD2|once
CAWSGGTNNEQFF
TGTGCCTGGAGTGGGGGGACTAACAATGAGCAGTTCTTC
>TRBV9|TRBJ2-1|TRBD2|-
CASSPSGSSYNEQFF
TGTGCCAGCAGCCCGAGCGGGAGCTCCTACAATGAGCAGTTCTTC
>TRBV7-6|TRBJ2-1|TRBD1|-
CASSLVDRVGEQFF
TGTGCCAGCAGCTTAGTCGACAGGGTGGGAGAGCAGTTCTTC
>TRBV14|TRBJ1-2|-|-
CASSNSLVLDYGYTF
TGTGCCAGCAGCAACAGCCTCGTACTGGACTATGGCTACACCTTC
>TRBV2|TRBJ2-2|-|-
CASGGGLAQTGELFF
TGTGCCAGCGGAGGGGGGCTAGCTCAGACCGGGGAGCTGTTTTTT
>TRBV5-4|TRBJ2-1|TRBD2|-
CASSYGLADNNEQFF
TGTGCCAGCAGCTACGGACTAGCGGACAACAATGAGCAGTTCTTC
>TRBV7-2|TRBJ2-7|TRBD1|-
CASSASGGAAQYF
TGTGCCAGCAGCGCCTCAGGGGGAGCAGCGCAGTACTTC
>TRBV7-2|TRBJ2-7|TRBD2|-
CASSSLAATAYEQYF
TGTGCCAGCAGCTCTCTAGCGGCCACAGCCTACGAGCAGTACTTC
>TRBV5-6|TRBJ2-7|TRBD2|-
CASSPEAGGTSYEQYF
TGTGCCAGCAGCCCGGAAGCGGGAGGGACCTCCTACGAGCAGTACTTC
>TRBV7-3|TRBJ2-7|-|-
CASSLTGTATYEQYF
TGTGCCAGCAGCTTAACCGGGACTGCCACCTACGAGCAGTACTTC
>TRBV27|TRBJ1-5|-|few
CASKGRGGPNQPQHF
TGTGCCAGCAAAGGGAGGGGGGGTCCGAATCAGCCCCAGCATTTT
>TRBV19|TRBJ2-3|TRBD2|-
CASSIPSGGDGTQYF
TGTGCCAGTAGTATACCCAGCGGGGGGGACGGGACGCAGTATTTT
>TRBV5-6|TRBJ2-4|-|-
CASSLDVSGGKNIQYF
TGTGCCAGCAGCTTGGATGTCTCCGGAGGCAAAAACATTCAGTACTTC
>TRBV7-9|TRBJ2-2|-|-
CASSPTTSTGELFF
TGTGCCAGCAGCCCCACCACGAGCACCGGGGAGCTGTTTTTT
>TRBV4-3|TRBJ2-3|-|-
CASSQEPADTQYF
TGCGCCAGCAGCCAAGAGCCCGCAGATACGCAGTATTTT
>TRBV28|TRBJ2-5|TRBD2|-
CASNAISGRAQETQYF
TGTGCCAGCAATGCTATTAGCGGGAGGGCCCAAGAGACCCAGTACTTC
>TRBV7-3|TRBJ1-2|-|-
CASSLTPQTGLGYTF
TGTGCCAGCAGCTTAACGCCTCAAACAGGGCTTGGCTACACCTTC
>TRBV7-9|TRBJ1-2|-|once
CASSAGAGYGYTF
TGTGCCAGCAGCGCCGGGGCCGGGTATGGCTACACCTTC
>TRBV15|TRBJ1-1|TRBD1|few
CATSRGGTGGGTEAFF
TGTGCCACCAGCAGAGGGGGGACAGGGGGCGGCACTGAAGCTTTCTTT
>TRBV6-5|TRBJ2-1|TRBD2|-
CASRHSGSSYNEQFF
TGTGCCAGCAGACATAGCGGGAGCTCCTACAATGAGCAGTTCTTC
>TRBV9|TRBJ2-7|TRBD2|-
CASSVDGGRAYEQYF
TGTGCCAGCAGCGTAGATGGCGGGAGGGCCTACGAGCAGTACTTC
>TRBV5-4|TRBJ2-5|TRBD2|-
CASSSGLAGGQETQYF
TGTGCCAGCAGCTCGGGACTAGCGGGGGGTCAAGAGACCCAGTACTTC
>TRBV4-1|TRBJ2-6|-|-
CASSQAGAPGANVLTF
TGCGCCAGCAGCCAAGCGGGGGCCCCGGGGGCCAACGTCCTGACTTTC
>TRBV27|TRBJ1-2|-|-
CASSSAGTGYTF
TGTGCCAGCAGTTCGGCGGGGACTGGCTACACCTTC
>TRBV27|TRBJ1-1|-|-
CASSLTPFYTEAFF
TGTGCCAGCAGCCTAACTCCTTTTTACACTGAAGCTTTCTTT
>TRBV19|TRBJ2-3|TRBD2|-
CASGGTSGGAWADTQYF
TGTGCCTCAGGAGGGACTAGCGGGGGGGCGTGGGCAGATACGCAGTATTTT
>TRBV12-5|TRBJ1-2|-|-
CASGLVPGDNYGYTF
TGTGCTAGTGGTTTGGTACCCGGAGATAACTATGGCTACACCTTC
>TRBV7-9|TRBJ2-3|TRBD2|-
CASSPPLGLAGGTDTQYF
TGTGCCAGCAGCCCTCCCCTTGGACTAGCGGGAGGCACAGATACGCAGTATTTT
>TRBV5-6|TRBJ1-5|-|-
CASSGHGSEMPQHF
TGTGCCAGCAGCGGCCACGGCTCAGAGATGCCCCAGCATTTT
>TRBV5-4|TRBJ2-7|-|-
CASSLGSSYEQYF
TGTGCCAGCAGCTTGGGCTCCAGCTACGAGCAGTACTTC
>TRBV5-1|TRBJ2-2|-|-
CASVAMGTGELFF
TGCGCCAGCGTGGCGATGGGCACCGGGGAGCTGTTTTTT
>TRBV6-5|TRBJ1-1|-|-
CASNPDRYNTEAFF
TGTGCCAGCAATCCGGACAGATATAACACTGAAGCTTTCTTT
>TRBV5-1|TRBJ1-1|-|once
CASSFIPGVNTEAFF
TGCGCCAGCAGCTTCATCCCAGGGGTGAACACTGAAGCTTTCTTT
>TRBV15|TRBJ1-3|-|-
CATSNRGLSGNTIYF
TGTGCCACCAGCAACCGAGGGCTCTCTGGAAACACCATATATTTT